The entry below gives a single T cell receptor (beta chain) sequence along with its context. As yet, its antigen is unknown. This sample was included in a study of graft-versus-host responses after intestinal transplantation. Overall study: Multivisceral, liver-intestinal, or isolated intestinal transplants were performed in recipients. Following induction with anti-thymocyte globulin, all recipients were given tacrolimus and steroids for three to four years.

The method was immunoSEQ multiplex PCR; TCRdb's version includes in-frame clones alone and lacks a portion of them. The sample lists tens of thousands of clones; 90% to 95% were seen once. Whole-study findings and limits: Some GvH clones were seen earlier in gut or blood, suggesting intestinal origin. In patients with graft-donor T cell macrochimerism, allograft graft-versus-host to host-versus-graft clonal ratios were high.

Germline-derived CDR1 and CDR2 are SQVTM and ANQGSEA. Trimming took 5 bases from V and 6 from J, leaving 11 bases between them. The CDR3 runs 12 residues. J is TRBJ2-1 and V is TRBV29-1; D not certain. This receptor was identified in a human donor who was the organ donor for an intestinal transplant. This sample comprised unstimulated CD4+ T cells sorted from spleen or lymph node cells, obtained before transplant. The CDR3 DNA reads TGCAGCGTTTCACGCAGTGGCAATGAGCAGTTCTTC. As protein: CSVSRSGNEQFF.